This record covers a single TCR beta chain. What it binds is unknown. This sample stems from a study of cytomegalovirus exposure and HLA in healthy donors. The PCR ran on 60 Vbeta and 13 Jbeta primers. The data were produced by immunoSEQ multiplex PCR, yet TCRdb's version contains in-frame clones alone and is incomplete. The sample lists 80,000 to 95,000 clones, approximately 70% occurring once. Study conclusions and caveats: The authors considered a cluster of highly shared sequence variants likely to be a sequencing artifact.

Trimming pared 10 bases from V and 0 bases from J, leaving 7 bases between. The length of the CDR3 is 11 residues. Germline V gene sequence: CDR1 MNHEY, CDR2 SMNVEV (reference sequence). This chain links TRBV27 with TRBJ2-7; D not certain. The TCR sequence derives from a woman in her fifties or sixties in good health and CMV-seropositive. Sequenced material: PBMCs. The CDR3: CATSSSYEQYF. Written as DNA, the CDR3 is TGTGCCACTTCCAGCTCCTACGAGCAGTACTTC.